These T cell receptor beta chains were read from a single sample in a study of blood T cells in healthy people across ages. TCRdb re-analysed the 5' RACE reads in MiXCR, keeping a single row per CDR3 protein. There are some 700,000 distinct CDR3 sequences in the sample; 43% occur only once, and 20% to 25% lies in the top ten. Material for sequencing was blood. The receptor set was obtained from a woman aged 55 to 70 in good health. The CDR3 runs from the conserved cysteine through the conserved F or W. The listing skips clone size in some rows; elsewhere it reads once, few, many or a size class.

v_gene	j_gene	abundance	CDR3aa
TRBV12-3/TRBV12-4	TRBJ2-4	NA	CASSPTAIPLPIAKNIQYF
TRBV18	TRBJ1-5	NA	CASSPVRVGNQPQHF
TRBV28	TRBJ1-2	few	CASMPGQANYGYTF
TRBV7-9	TRBJ2-7	many	CASSSDSGQGEYEQYF
TRBV20-1	TRBJ2-3	many	CSALAEAPTDTQYF
TRBV29-1	TRBJ2-1	many	CSVDSGSNEQFF
TRBV5-1	TRBJ2-2	once	CASSADPGSGELFF
TRBV29-1	TRBJ2-2	NA	CSVEDRLLNTGELFF
TRBV18	TRBJ2-4	few	CASSPGQINIQYF
TRBV2	TRBJ2-4	NA	CASSVSGSRGAKNIQYF
TRBV7-2	TRBJ2-3	medium-sized	CASSSAGADTQYF
TRBV11-3	TRBJ2-3	NA	CASSLDQPGSTDTQYF
TRBV5-1	TRBJ2-1	many	CASSRGEVIGNEQFF
TRBV7-2	TRBJ2-4	NA	CASSLVWDRARNIQYF
TRBV28	TRBJ1-5	NA	CASKTGFYSNQPQHF
TRBV2	TRBJ2-3	few	CASSLEGPTSTDTQYF
TRBV6-1	TRBJ2-4	few	CAIAPGTGGYNEQYF
TRBV30	TRBJ1-4	NA	CAWTGGRNEKLFF
TRBV6-2/TRBV6-3	TRBJ1-6	few	CASSAQGRDSPLHF
TRBV7-2	NA	NA	CASSLVAGVPGTQYF
TRBV27	TRBJ2-7	NA	CASSRQGAGAYEQYF
TRBV28	TRBJ2-7	NA	CASTSQSLSYEQYF
TRBV5-5	TRBJ1-1	NA	CASSPLGTDMNTEAFF
TRBV6-5	TRBJ2-2	NA	CASSHAGDQNTGELFF
TRBV7-2	TRBJ2-1	NA	CASSTTGTSNEQFF
TRBV3-1	TRBJ2-7	many	CASSQRGTYEQYF
TRBV7-9	TRBJ2-1	NA	CASSLDLGEQFF
TRBV3-1	NA	NA	CASSQGEGQGPGEQYF
TRBV5-1	TRBJ2-1	many	CASSSGGENYNEQFF
TRBV10-3	NA	NA	CAISESLAGDEQYF
TRBV7-9	TRBJ2-3	few	CASSFGLAVGTDTQYF
TRBV7-9	TRBJ2-5	few	CASSYTPGQGIAETQYF
TRBV3-1	TRBJ2-7	many	CASSLRGGGEQYF
TRBV3-1	NA	few	CASSQTGTEQYF
TRBV20-1	TRBJ2-1	NA	CSASSPPGDEQFF
TRBV2	TRBJ2-5	few	CAGSTGSETQYF
TRBV20-1	TRBJ2-7	NA	CSARARDYEQYF
TRBV5-1	TRBJ2-1	NA	CASSRDGTGGRDEQFF
TRBV21-1	TRBJ1-4	NA	CASSQTGEVANEKLFF
TRBV7-9	TRBJ2-3	once	CAIPRDGTSDTQYF
TRBV6-1	TRBJ2-7	NA	CASSEGKVWTGPSYEQYF
TRBV4-2	TRBJ2-2	NA	CASSQPRASGERVEAGELFF
TRBV20-1	TRBJ2-3	NA	CSATRWGTQYF
TRBV29-1	TRBJ2-7	many	CSAGGRVVYEQYF
TRBV5-1	TRBJ1-2	few	CASSYGTPRDYGYTF
TRBV9	TRBJ2-3	few	CASSRTGAYADTQYF
TRBV21-1	TRBJ1-2	few	CASSKNWDRKPRTRYGYTF
TRBV3-1	TRBJ1-1	few	CASSQVGNTEAFF
TRBV2	TRBJ2-1	NA	CASSEQERQFF
TRBV29-1	TRBJ2-5	many	CTARRGEETQYF
TRBV20-1	TRBJ2-5	NA	CSAKGVRQETQYF
TRBV7-2	NA	NA	CASSLGGRTVYNEQYF
TRBV2	TRBJ2-1	few	CASTTGAGEQFF
TRBV29-1	TRBJ2-1	few	CSVEGSLGGGLGNEQFF
TRBV29-1	TRBJ2-1	NA	CSPTESNEQFF
TRBV6-6	TRBJ1-2	NA	CASRDRGSGGYTF
TRBV28	TRBJ2-7	many	CASSLSAMEQYF
TRBV3-1	TRBJ1-2	NA	CASSPMTGSSGYTF
TRBV29-1	TRBJ2-6	many	CSARQGSSGANVLTF
TRBV6-1	TRBJ2-5	once	CASRGTSGSYERYF